This TCR beta chain appears in the sequencing data of a study of blood T cell repertoires in COVID-19. The overall study: Some COVID-19 samples were acute and others convalescent; all came from the United States, Italy and Spain. T cells, B-cell-depleted T cells, or PBMCs supplied cDNA or gDNA.

Deletions cut 0 bases from V and 4 bases from J, with 9 bases between. Germline CDR1 is MRHNA and CDR2 is SNTAGT. This CDR3 contains 14 residues. In the original analysis: Using reference gene primer amplification, nucleated cell counts were estimated. Sequencing used immunoSEQ multiplex PCR; TCRdb keeps in-frame clones, though not all of them. V and J calls and clone size come straight from that table; D and trimming were deduced from the DNA. The sample yields roughly 270,000 clones, roughly 85% seen once. The specimen sequenced was peripheral blood. The TCR comes from a man aged 50-60 years with active or convalescent COVID-19. This chain links TRBV6-4 with TRBJ2-5, with D maybe TRBD2 (6 bases). The CDR3 DNA is TGTGCCAGCAGTGACTCCACTAGCAGAGAGACCCAGTACTTC. Amino acid sequence: CASSDSTSRETQYF.